This T cell receptor beta chain derives from a study of vaccination and CD4 T cells after COVID-19. Overall study: Overlapping spike peptides from SARS-CoV-2, HCoV-NL63, HCoV-OC43 and HCoV-229E served to stimulate the cells.

V was trimmed by 9 bases and J by 4 bases, leaving 19 bases between them. Germline V gives CDR1 MNHNS, CDR2 SASEGT. This CDR3 spans 14 amino acids. Findings and caveats of the study: Among convalescent patients, a median around 85% of reactive clones emerged only after vaccination.

CD4+ T cells that had been cultured provided DNA sequenced with the Oncomine TCR Beta short-read assay. CD4+ T cells were cultured, and genomic DNA was extracted from them. Using its own MiXCR run on the PCR reads, TCRdb lists one record per CDR3 protein. The data show some 16,000 distinct CDR3 sequences, approximately 63% seen once. Treatment given: approximately nine-day PBMC culture with coronavirus spike peptide pools or control peptides (ViraFEST assay). Cultures used more than 1.5 million PBMCs per well, about 10 IU/ml IL-2 and around 9.2 ug/ml peptides. Regarding this clonotype: Its antigen is still unknown.

V and J are TRBV6-1 and TRBJ2-7; no definite D call. The sequenced material came from CD4+ T cells from blood, cultured in vitro. The receptor's source is a human donor who had recovered from COVID-19. CDR3 sequence reads: CASLPRVPSYEQYF. In DNA form, the CDR3 reads TGTGCCAGTCTACCCAGAGTCCCGTCGTACGAGCAGTACTTC.